This T cell receptor beta chain is drawn from a study of T cell responses to AZD1222 COVID-19 vaccine. Second-dose intervals near 4 or 12 weeks were combined. The table came from immunoSEQ multiplex PCR; TCRdb's copy has only in-frame clones and leaves some out. The sample has about 110,000 clones, 92% seen once; the top ten hold more than 6%. The CDR3 is 15 residues long. CDR1 and CDR2 (germline): SNHLY, FYNNEI. Between the trimmed V and J ends, which lost 8 bases and 0 bases, there was a span of 16 bases. The sample consisted of peripheral blood, taken 28 days after the second AZD1222 dose. J is TRBJ1-1 and V is TRBV2; D is ambiguous. The sequence was collected from an adult who received the AZD1222 COVID-19 vaccine. CDR3 nucleotide sequence: TGTGCCAGCTGGCGATCAATGACGTTGAACACTGAAGCTTTCTTT. Translated, it gives CASWRSMTLNTEAFF.